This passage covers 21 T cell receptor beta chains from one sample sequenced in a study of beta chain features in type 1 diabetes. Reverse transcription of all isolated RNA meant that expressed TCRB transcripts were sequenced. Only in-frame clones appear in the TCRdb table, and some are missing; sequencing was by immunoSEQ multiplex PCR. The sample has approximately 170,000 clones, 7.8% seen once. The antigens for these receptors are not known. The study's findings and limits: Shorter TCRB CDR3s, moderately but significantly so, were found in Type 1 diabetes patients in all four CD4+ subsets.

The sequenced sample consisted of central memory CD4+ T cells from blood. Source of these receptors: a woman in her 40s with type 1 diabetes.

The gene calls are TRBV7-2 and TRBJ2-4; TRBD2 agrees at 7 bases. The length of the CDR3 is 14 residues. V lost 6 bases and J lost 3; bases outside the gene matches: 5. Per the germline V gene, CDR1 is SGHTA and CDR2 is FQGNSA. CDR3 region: CASSATGGKNIQYF. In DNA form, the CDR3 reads TGTGCCAGCAGTGCTACGGGGGGCAAAAACATTCAGTACTTC.

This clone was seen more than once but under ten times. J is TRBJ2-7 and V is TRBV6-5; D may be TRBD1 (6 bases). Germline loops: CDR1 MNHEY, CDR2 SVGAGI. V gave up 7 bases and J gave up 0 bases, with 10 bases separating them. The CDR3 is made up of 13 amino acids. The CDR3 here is CASKTDSSYEQYF. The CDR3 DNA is TGTGCCAGCAAAACGGACAGCTCCTACGAGCAGTACTTC.

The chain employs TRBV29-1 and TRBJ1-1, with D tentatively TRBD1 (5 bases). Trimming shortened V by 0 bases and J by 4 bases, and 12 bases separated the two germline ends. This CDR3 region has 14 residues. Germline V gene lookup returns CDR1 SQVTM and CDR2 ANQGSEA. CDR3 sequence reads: CSVEDYRLGTEAFF. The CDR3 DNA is TGCAGCGTTGAAGATTACAGGTTGGGCACTGAAGCTTTCTTT.

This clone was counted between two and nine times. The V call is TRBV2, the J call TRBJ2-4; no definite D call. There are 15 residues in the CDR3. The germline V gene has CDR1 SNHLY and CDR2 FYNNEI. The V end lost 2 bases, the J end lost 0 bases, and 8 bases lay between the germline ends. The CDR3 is CASSEQRLAKNIQYF. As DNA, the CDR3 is TGTGCCAGCAGTGAACAGCGATTAGCCAAAAACATTCAGTACTTC. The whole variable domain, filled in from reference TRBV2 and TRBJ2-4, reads EPEVTQTPSHQVTQMGQEVILRCVPISNHLYFYWYRQILGQKVEFLVSFYNNEISEKSEIFDDQFSVERPDGSNFTLKIRSTKLEDSAMYFCASSEQRLAKNIQYFGAGTRLSVL.

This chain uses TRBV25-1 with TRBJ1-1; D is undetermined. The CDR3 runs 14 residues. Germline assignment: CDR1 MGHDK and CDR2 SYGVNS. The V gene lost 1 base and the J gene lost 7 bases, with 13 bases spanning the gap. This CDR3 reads CASSESYPTGEAFF. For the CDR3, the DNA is TGTGCCAGCAGTGAATCTTATCCGACGGGTGAAGCTTTCTTT.

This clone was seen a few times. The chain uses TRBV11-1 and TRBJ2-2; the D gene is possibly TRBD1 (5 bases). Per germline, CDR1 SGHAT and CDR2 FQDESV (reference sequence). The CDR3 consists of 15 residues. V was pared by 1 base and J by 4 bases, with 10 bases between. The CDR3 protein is CASSLEGVGTGELFF. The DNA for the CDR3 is TGTGCCAGCAGCTTAGAAGGGGTGGGCACCGGGGAGCTGTTTTTT.

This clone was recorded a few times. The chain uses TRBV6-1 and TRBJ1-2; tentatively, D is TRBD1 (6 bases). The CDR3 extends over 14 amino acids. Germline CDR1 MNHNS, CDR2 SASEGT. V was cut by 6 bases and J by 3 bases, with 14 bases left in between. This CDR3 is CASRLGGLDYGYTF. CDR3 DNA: TGTGCCAGCAGGTTGGGGGGGCTAGACTATGGCTACACCTTC.

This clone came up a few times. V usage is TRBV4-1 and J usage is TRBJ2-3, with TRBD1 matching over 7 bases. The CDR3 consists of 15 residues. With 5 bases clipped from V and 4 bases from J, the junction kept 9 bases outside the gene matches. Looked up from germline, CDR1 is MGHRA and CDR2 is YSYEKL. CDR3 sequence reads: CASSSRQGWADTQYF. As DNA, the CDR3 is TGCGCCAGCAGCTCCCGACAGGGATGGGCAGATACGCAGTATTTT.

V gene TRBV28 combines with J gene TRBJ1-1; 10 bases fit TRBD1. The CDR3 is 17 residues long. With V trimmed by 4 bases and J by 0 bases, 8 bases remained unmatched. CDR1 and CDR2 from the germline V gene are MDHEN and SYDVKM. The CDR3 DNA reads TGTGCCAGCAGTTCCCTCATGGGACAGGGGTTGAACACTGAAGCTTTCTTT. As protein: CASSSLMGQGLNTEAFF.

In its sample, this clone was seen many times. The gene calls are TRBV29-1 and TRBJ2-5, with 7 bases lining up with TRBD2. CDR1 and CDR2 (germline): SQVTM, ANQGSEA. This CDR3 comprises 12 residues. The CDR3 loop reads CSAGVGQETQYF. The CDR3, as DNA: TGCAGTGCGGGAGTGGGTCAAGAGACCCAGTACTTC.

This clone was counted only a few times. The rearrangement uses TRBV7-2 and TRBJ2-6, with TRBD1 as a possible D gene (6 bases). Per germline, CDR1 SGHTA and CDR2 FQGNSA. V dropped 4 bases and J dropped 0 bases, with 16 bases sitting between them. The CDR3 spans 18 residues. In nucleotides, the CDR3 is TGTGCCAGCAGCTCCCGGGACACCTTCGTCTCTGGGGCCAACGTCCTGACTTTC. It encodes CASSSRDTFVSGANVLTF.

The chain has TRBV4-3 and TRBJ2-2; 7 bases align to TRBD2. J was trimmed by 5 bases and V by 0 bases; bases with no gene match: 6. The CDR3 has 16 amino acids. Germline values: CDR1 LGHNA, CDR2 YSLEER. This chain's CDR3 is CASSQDIGRETGELFF. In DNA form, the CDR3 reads TGCGCCAGCAGCCAAGATATCGGGCGGGAGACCGGGGAGCTGTTTTTT.

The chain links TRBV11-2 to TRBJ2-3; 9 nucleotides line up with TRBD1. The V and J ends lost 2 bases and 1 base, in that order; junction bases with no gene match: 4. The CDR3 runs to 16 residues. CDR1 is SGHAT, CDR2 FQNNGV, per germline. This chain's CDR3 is CASSLNRGLGTDTQYF. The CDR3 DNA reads TGTGCCAGCAGCTTAAACAGGGGGCTTGGCACAGATACGCAGTATTTT.

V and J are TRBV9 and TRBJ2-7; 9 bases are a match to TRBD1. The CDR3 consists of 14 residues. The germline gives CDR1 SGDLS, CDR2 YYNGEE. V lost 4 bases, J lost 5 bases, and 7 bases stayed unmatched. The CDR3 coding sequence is TGTGCCAGCAGCTCACGACAGGGGGAAGACGAGCAGTACTTC. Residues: CASSSRQGEDEQYF.

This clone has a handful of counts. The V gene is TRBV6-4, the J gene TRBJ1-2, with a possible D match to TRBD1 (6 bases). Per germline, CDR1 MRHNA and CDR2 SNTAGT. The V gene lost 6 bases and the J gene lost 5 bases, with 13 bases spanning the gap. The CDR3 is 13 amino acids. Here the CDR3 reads CASRSQGSYGYTF. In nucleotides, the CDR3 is TGTGCCAGCAGGTCACAGGGATCTTATGGCTACACCTTC.

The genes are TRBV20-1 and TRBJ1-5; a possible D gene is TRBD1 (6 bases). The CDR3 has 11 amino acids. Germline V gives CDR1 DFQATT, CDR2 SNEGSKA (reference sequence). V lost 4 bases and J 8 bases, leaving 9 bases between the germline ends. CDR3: CSATGEKPQHF. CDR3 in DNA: TGCAGTGCTACAGGGGAAAAGCCCCAGCATTTT.

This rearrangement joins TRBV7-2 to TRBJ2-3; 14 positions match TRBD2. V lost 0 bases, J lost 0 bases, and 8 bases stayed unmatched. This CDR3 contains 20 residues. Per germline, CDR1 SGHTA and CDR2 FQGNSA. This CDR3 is CASSLALGTSGSGSTDTQYF. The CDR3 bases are TGTGCCAGCAGCTTAGCATTAGGGACTAGCGGGAGCGGTAGCACAGATACGCAGTATTTT.

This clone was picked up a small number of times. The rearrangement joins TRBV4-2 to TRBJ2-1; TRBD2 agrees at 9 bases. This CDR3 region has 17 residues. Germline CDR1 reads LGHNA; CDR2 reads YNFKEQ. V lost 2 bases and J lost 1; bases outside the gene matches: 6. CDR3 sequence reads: CASSQPSGTPSYNEQFF. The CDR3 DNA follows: TGTGCCAGCAGCCAACCTAGCGGGACTCCTTCCTACAATGAGCAGTTCTTC.

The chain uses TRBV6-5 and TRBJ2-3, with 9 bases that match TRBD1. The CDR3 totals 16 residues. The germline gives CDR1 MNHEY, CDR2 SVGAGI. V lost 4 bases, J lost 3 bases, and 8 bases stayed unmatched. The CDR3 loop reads CASSWIGTGRTDTQYF. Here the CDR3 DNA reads TGTGCCAGCAGTTGGATCGGGACAGGGAGAACAGATACGCAGTATTTT.

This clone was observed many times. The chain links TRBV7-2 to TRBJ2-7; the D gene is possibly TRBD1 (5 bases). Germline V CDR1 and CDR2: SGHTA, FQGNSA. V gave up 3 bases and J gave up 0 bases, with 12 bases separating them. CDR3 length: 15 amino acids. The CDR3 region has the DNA TGTGCCAGCAGCTTGCAGGGTTCCAGCTCCTACGAGCAGTACTTC. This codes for CASSLQGSSSYEQYF.

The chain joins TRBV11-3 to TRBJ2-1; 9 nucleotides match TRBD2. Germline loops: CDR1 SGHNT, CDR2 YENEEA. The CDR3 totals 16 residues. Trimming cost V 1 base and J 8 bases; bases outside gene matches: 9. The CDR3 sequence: CASSLGGSGSFDEQFF. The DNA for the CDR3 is TGTGCCAGCAGCTTAGGTGGTAGCGGGAGTTTCGATGAGCAGTTCTTC.